In this sample, the clone carrying this T cell receptor beta chain turned up many times. The sample is drawn from a study of T-cell reconstitution after alpha-beta-depleted transplantation in children. The CDR3 runs to 15 residues. The germline CDR1 and CDR2 sequences are DFQATT and SNEGSKA (reference sequence). Trimming removed 5 bases from V and 1 base from J, with 14 bases in between. Unique molecular identifiers were incorporated during preparation of the TCRbeta library. TCRdb analysed the PCR reads with MiXCR anew, one entry per CDR3 protein. Counted here are about 240,000 distinct CDR3 sequences, under 30% occurring once; the ten biggest clones make up approximately 2.5%.

The sequence was obtained from a girl aged 2 to 10 with Fanconi anemia, due to receive a stem cell transplant. This chain joins TRBV20-1 and TRBJ2-2; possibly TRBD2 for D (5 bases). Specimen: PBMCs, collected before TCRalphabeta/CD19-depleted stem cell transplant. The CDR3 region is CSARKASRNTGELFF. DNA for the CDR3: TGCAGTGCTCGTAAGGCTAGCAGGAACACCGGGGAGCTGTTTTTT.